This T cell receptor beta chain is from a study of blood T cell repertoires in COVID-19. Whole-study context: Whether acute or convalescent, the COVID-19 samples came from the United States, Italy and Spain. Sources were T cells, B-cell-depleted T cells, or PBMCs; the material itself was cDNA or gDNA.

Germline loops: CDR1 MGHRA, CDR2 YSYEKL. This CDR3 contains 16 residues. V gave up 0 bases and J gave up 5 bases, with 14 bases separating them. Sequencing used immunoSEQ multiplex PCR; TCRdb keeps in-frame clones, though not all of them. The repertoire includes approximately 300,000 clones, 83% of them detected once, and approximately 1.3% sits in the top ten. Sequenced material: peripheral blood. The source is a woman in her forties or fifties with acute or convalescent COVID-19. The chain joins TRBV4-1 to TRBJ1-5; tentatively, D is TRBD1 (6 bases). In nucleotides, the CDR3 is TGCGCCAGCAGCCAAGATTTAGGACAGCCCCATCAGCCCCAGCATTTT. Translation: CASSQDLGQPHQPQHF.